This paragraph covers one T cell receptor beta chain sequence. Profiling relied on immunoSEQ multiplex PCR, and the TCRdb table lists in-frame clones only, not all of them. The table shows around 240,000 clones, with roughly 85% occurring only once. The sample belongs to a study of blood T cell repertoires in COVID-19. The CDR3 extends over 15 amino acids. CDR1 SEHNR and CDR2 FQNEAQ come from the germline V gene (reference sequence). Trimming left V 2 bases short and J 2 bases short, with 9 bases between. Sequencing was performed on PBMCs or T cells enriched from blood (not recorded which). The V gene is TRBV7-9, the J gene TRBJ2-2; the D gene is possibly TRBD1 (6 bases). This clonotype originated in a woman aged 45 to 65 who had recovered from COVID-19. In DNA form, the CDR3 reads TGTGCCAGCAGCTTAAGCAGGGGAAACACCGGGGAGCTGTTTTTT. This codes for CASSLSRGNTGELFF.